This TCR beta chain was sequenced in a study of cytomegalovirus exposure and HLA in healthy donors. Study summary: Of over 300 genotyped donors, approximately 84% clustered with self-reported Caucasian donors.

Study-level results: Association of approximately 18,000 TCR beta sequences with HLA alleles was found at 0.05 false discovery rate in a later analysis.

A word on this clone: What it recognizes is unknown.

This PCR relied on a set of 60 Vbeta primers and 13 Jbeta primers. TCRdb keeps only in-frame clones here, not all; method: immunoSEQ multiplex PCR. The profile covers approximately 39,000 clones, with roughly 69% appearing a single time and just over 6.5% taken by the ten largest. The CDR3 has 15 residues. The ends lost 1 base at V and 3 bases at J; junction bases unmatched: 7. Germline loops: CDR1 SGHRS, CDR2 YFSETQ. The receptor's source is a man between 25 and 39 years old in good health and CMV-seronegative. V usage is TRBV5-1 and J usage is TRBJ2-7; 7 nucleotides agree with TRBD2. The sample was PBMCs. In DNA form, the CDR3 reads TGCGCCAGCAGCTTGTCGGGGGGTGGGATCTACGAGCAGTACTTC. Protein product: CASSLSGGGIYEQYF. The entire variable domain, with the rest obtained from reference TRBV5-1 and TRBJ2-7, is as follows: KAGVTQTPRYLIKTRGQQVTLSCSPISGHRSVSWYQQTPGQGLQFLFEYFSETQRNKGNFPGRFSGRQFSNSRSEMNVSTLELGDSALYLCASSLSGGGIYEQYFGPGTRLTVT.